This TCR beta chain was documented in a study of blood T cell repertoires in COVID-19. Study in general: The study drew acute and convalescent COVID-19 samples from the United States, Italy and Spain. Sample material is recorded as cDNA or gDNA derived from T cells, B-cell-depleted T cells, or PBMCs.

The germline CDR1 and CDR2 sequences are LNHDA and SQIVND (reference sequence). Trimming left V 6 bases short and J 5 bases short, with 9 bases between. This CDR3 is 12 amino acids long. In the original processing: Estimated nucleated cell counts came from reference gene primer amplification. The assay was immunoSEQ multiplex PCR, and TCRdb's table has in-frame clones only and misses some. V and J calls and clone size come straight from that table; D and trimming were deduced from the DNA. The data contain 130,000 or so clones, roughly 88% of them singletons. The clonotype was recovered from a man aged 65 to 79 with active COVID-19. Sequenced sample: peripheral blood. The rearrangement links TRBV19 to TRBJ2-3; D is unclear. The CDR3 DNA sequence: TGTGCCAGTAGGGTCTTCGGAGATACGCAGTATTTT. It codes for CASRVFGDTQYF.